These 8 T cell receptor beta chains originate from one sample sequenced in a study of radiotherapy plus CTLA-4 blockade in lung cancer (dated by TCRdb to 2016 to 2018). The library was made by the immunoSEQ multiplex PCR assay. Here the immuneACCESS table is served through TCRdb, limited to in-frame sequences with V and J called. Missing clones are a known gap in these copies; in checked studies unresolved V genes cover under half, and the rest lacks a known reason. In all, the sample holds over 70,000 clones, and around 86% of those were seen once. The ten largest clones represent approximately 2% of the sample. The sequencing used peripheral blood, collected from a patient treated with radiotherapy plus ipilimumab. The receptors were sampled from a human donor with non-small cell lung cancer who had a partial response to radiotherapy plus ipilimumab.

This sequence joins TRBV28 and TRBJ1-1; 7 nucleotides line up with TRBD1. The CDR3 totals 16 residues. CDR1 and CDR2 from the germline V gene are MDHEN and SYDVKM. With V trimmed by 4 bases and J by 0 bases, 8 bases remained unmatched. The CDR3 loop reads CASSSSPGQLNTEAFF. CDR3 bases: TGTGCCAGCAGTTCCAGTCCGGGACAGCTGAACACTGAAGCTTTCTTT.

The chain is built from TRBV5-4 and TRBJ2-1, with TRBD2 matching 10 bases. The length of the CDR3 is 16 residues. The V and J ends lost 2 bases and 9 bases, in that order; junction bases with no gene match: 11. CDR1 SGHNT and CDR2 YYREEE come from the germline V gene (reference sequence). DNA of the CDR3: TGTGCCAGCAGCTTAGGGGCTAGCGGGAGTTTTGGTGAGCAGTTCTTC. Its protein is CASSLGASGSFGEQFF.

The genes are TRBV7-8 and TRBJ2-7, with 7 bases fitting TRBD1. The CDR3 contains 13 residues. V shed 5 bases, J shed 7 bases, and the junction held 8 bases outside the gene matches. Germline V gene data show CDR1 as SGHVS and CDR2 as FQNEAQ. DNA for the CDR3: TGTGCCAGCAGCCGACAGACAGGGCAAGAGCAGTACTTC. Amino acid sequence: CASSRQTGQEQYF.

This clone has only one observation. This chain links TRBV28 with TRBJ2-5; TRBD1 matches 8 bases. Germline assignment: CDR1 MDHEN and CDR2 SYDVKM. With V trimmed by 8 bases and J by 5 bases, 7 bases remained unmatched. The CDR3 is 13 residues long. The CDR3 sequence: CASSQGAGETQYF. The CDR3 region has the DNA TGTGCCAGCTCTCAGGGGGCGGGGGAGACCCAGTACTTC.

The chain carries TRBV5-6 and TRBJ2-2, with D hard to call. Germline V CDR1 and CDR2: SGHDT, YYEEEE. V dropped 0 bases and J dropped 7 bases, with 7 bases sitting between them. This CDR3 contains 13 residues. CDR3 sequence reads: CASSLGWLGELFF. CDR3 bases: TGTGCCAGCAGCTTGGGCTGGCTCGGGGAGCTGTTTTTT.

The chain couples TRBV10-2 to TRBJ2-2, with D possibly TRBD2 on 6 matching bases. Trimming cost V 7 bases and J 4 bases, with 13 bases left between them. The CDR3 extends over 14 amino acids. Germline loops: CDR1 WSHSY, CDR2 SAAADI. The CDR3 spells CASTPGVVTGELFF. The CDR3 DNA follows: TGCGCCAGCACCCCGGGAGTAGTCACCGGGGAGCTGTTTTTT.

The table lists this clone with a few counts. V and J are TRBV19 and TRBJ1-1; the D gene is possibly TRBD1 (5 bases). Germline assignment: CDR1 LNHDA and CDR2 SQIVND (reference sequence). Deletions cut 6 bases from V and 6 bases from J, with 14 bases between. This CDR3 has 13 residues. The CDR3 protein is CASSMRRASEAFF. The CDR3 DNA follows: TGTGCCAGTAGCATGCGCAGGGCGTCTGAAGCTTTCTTT.

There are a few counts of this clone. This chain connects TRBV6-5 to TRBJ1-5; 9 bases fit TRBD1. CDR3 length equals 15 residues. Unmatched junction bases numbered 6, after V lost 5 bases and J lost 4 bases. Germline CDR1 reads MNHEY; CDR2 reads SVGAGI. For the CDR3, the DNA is TGTGCCAGCAGTAAGGGACAGGGCTGGAATCAGCCCCAGCATTTT. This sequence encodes CASSKGQGWNQPQHF.